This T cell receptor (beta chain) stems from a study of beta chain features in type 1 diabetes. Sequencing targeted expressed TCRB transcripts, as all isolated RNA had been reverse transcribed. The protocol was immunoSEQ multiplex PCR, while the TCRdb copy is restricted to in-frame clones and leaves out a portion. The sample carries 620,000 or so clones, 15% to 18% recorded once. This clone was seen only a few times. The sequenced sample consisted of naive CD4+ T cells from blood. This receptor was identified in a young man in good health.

The CDR3 nucleotides are TGTGCCAGGACACAACTAGCGGGGTACCTCTTCTCCTACAATGAGCAGTTCTTC. This sequence encodes CARTQLAGYLFSYNEQFF. The chain has TRBV9 and TRBJ2-1, with 10 bases matching TRBD2. The germline gives CDR1 SGDLS, CDR2 YYNGEE. V was clipped by 8 bases and J by 0 bases; unmatched bases: 14. CDR3 length equals 18 residues.